Presented here are 15 T cell receptor beta chains from one specimen sequenced in a study of T cell responses to AZD1222 COVID-19 vaccine. The data were produced by immunoSEQ multiplex PCR, yet TCRdb's version contains in-frame clones alone and is incomplete. The repertoire consists of roughly 110,000 clones, with 89% occurring once and the leading ten covering 6.6%. The sequencing here drew on peripheral blood, taken on day 0 of AZD1222 vaccination. These receptor sequences come from an adult in good health.

The rearrangement uses TRBV30 and TRBJ1-2, with D possibly TRBD1 on 6 matching bases. V gave up 0 bases and J gave up 3 bases, with 11 bases separating them. CDR1 GTSNPN and CDR2 SVGIG come from the germline V gene (reference sequence). The CDR3 sequence is 14 residues long. DNA of the CDR3: TGTGCCTGGAGTGTAGGAGGGGGGGACTATGGCTACACCTTC. Protein: CAWSVGGGDYGYTF. Supplemented by reference TRBV30 and TRBJ1-2, the full variable domain reads SQTIHQWPATLVQPVGSPLSLECTVEGTSNPNLYWYRQAAGRGLQLLFYSVGIGQISSEVPQNLSASRPQDRQFILSSKKLLLSDSGFYLCAWSVGGGDYGYTFGSGTRLTVV.

This clone was seen more than once but under ten times. This chain joins TRBV28 and TRBJ2-3; 10 bases are shared with TRBD2. J was trimmed by 0 bases and V by 3 bases; bases with no gene match: 3. The CDR3 contains 16 residues. Germline lookup yields CDR1 MDHEN and CDR2 SYDVKM. The CDR3 DNA reads as TGTGCCAGCAGTTTCGTACTAGCGGGAAGCACAGATACGCAGTATTTT. Translation gives CASSFVLAGSTDTQYF.

The chain combines TRBV5-1 with TRBJ2-1; TRBD1 matches at 7 bases. V shed 0 bases and J 10 bases; nucleotides not matched to a gene: 4. This CDR3 has 13 residues. Germline CDR1 reads SGHRS; CDR2 reads YFSETQ. CDR3 DNA: TGCGCCAGCAGCTTGGGCACAGGGGTCGAGCAGTTCTTC. It translates to CASSLGTGVEQFF.

The genes are TRBV14 and TRBJ2-2, with 9 bases matching TRBD2. J lost 0 bases, V lost 4 bases, and 3 bases had no gene match. Per germline, CDR1 SGHDN and CDR2 FVKESK. This CDR3 is 16 amino acids long. In nucleotides, the CDR3 is TGTGCCAGCAGCCTCGGACTAGCGTCGAACACCGGGGAGCTGTTTTTT. This gives the protein CASSLGLASNTGELFF.

This clone was seen only once. The CDR3 here is CASSTRTSGHEQYF. The CDR3 nucleotides read TGTGCCAGCAGTACCCGGACTAGTGGCCACGAGCAGTACTTC. The rearrangement joins TRBV28 to TRBJ2-7; 7 nucleotides match TRBD2. This CDR3 is 14 amino acids long. V was clipped by 5 bases and J by 5 bases; unmatched bases: 9. Germline-derived CDR1 and CDR2 are MDHEN and SYDVKM.

This clone appeared a single time. The chain has TRBV6-5 and TRBJ2-6, with a possible D match to TRBD1 (5 bases). This CDR3 has 16 residues. Trimming stripped 2 bases from V and 2 bases from J, with 10 bases between. The germline V gene encodes CDR1 MNHEY and CDR2 SVGAGI. CDR3 in DNA: TGTGCCAGCAGTTACAAGGCAGGGACTGGGGCCAACGTCCTGACTTTC. Translation: CASSYKAGTGANVLTF.

This chain links TRBV19 with TRBJ2-1; D unresolved. The V gene's germline CDR1 is LNHDA and CDR2 SQIVND (reference sequence). The CDR3 extends over 11 amino acids. Trimming shortened V by 6 bases and J by 8 bases, and 8 bases separated the two germline ends. The CDR3 DNA is TGTGCCAGTAGGGGGATGCATGAGCAGTTCTTC. Protein sequence: CASRGMHEQFF.

The genes are TRBV4-2 and TRBJ1-4; TRBD1 matches at 7 bases. The trim removed 2 bases at V and 8 bases at J, leaving 11 bases unmatched. The germline CDR1 and CDR2 sequences are LGHNA and YNFKEQ. The CDR3 length is 16 residues. The CDR3 nucleotides are TGTGCCAGCAGCCAATACACAGGGGCGGTACTCGAAAAACTGTTTTTT. It translates to CASSQYTGAVLEKLFF.

The chain recombines TRBV5-1 with TRBJ2-7; TRBD1 matches at 9 bases. The length of the CDR3 is 14 residues. J was trimmed by 7 bases and V by 4 bases; bases with no gene match: 9. Germline V lookup: CDR1 SGHRS, CDR2 YFSETQ. The chain's CDR3 is CASSLDRGGWEQYF. CDR3 nucleotides: TGCGCCAGCAGCCTGGACAGGGGCGGTTGGGAGCAGTACTTC.

The chain joins TRBV24-1 to TRBJ2-3, with 12 nucleotides matching TRBD1. After removal of 1 base from V and 5 bases from J, the junction contained 6 bases not matched to a gene. The V gene's germline CDR1 is KGHDR and CDR2 SFDVKD. This CDR3 has 17 amino acids. The CDR3 spells CATSDLGTGGRKDTQYF. The CDR3 coding sequence is TGTGCCACCAGTGATTTAGGGACAGGGGGCCGGAAAGATACGCAGTATTTT.

The genes are TRBV7-2 and TRBJ2-7; 13 bases are a match to TRBD2. Germline CDR1 is SGHTA and CDR2 is FQGNSA. The CDR3 is 15 residues long. Trimming removed 6 bases from V and 7 bases from J; junction bases left unmatched: 9. DNA for the CDR3: TGTGCCAGCAGTTTTCGGACTAGCGGGAGTGGAGAGCAGTACTTC. This sequence encodes CASSFRTSGSGEQYF.

The chain joins TRBV18 to TRBJ2-7; the D gene is possibly TRBD2 (7 bases). Trimming left V 6 bases short and J 0 bases short, with 21 bases between. Looked up from germline, CDR1 is KGHSH and CDR2 is LQKENI. The CDR3 sequence is 17 residues long. CDR3 in amino acids: CASSPGRGGKDSYEQYF. CDR3 in DNA: TGTGCCAGCTCCCCCGGAAGGGGGGGAAAAGACTCCTACGAGCAGTACTTC. The full variable domain, with the rest looked up from reference TRBV18 and TRBJ2-7, is NAGVMQNPRHLVRRRGQEARLRCSPMKGHSHVYWYRQLPEEGLKFMVYLQKENIIDESGMPKERFSAEFPKEGPSILRIQQVVRGDSAAYFCASSPGRGGKDSYEQYFGPGTRLTVT.

CDR3 nucleotides: TGTGCCAGCAGTGAAGATCTCGTACAGCATCCTCGGGTCGAAAAACTGTTTTTT. This codes for CASSEDLVQHPRVEKLFF. The gene calls are TRBV6-1 and TRBJ1-4, with D hard to call. CDR1 MNHNS and CDR2 SASEGT come from the germline V gene. The CDR3 runs 18 residues. Between the trimmed V and J ends, which lost 1 base and 8 bases, there was a span of 23 bases.

This rearrangement joins TRBV6-5 to TRBJ1-2; 9 positions agree with TRBD1. The CDR3 consists of 15 residues. The germline V gene encodes CDR1 MNHEY and CDR2 SVGAGI. J lost 4 bases, V lost 2 bases, and 5 bases had no gene match. The CDR3 protein is CASSYEGQGVYGYTF. CDR3 in DNA: TGTGCCAGCAGTTACGAGGGACAGGGTGTCTATGGCTACACCTTC.

This clone was observed a single time. This rearrangement joins TRBV9 to TRBJ1-2; D is perhaps TRBD1 (5 bases). The V end lost 0 bases, the J end lost 6 bases, and 9 bases lay between the germline ends. Germline V gene sequence: CDR1 SGDLS, CDR2 YYNGEE. There are 13 residues in the CDR3. The chain's CDR3 is CASSVVWGNGYTF. Here the CDR3 DNA reads TGTGCCAGCAGCGTAGTGTGGGGGAATGGCTACACCTTC.